This TCR beta chain emerged from a study of T cell responses to AZD1222 COVID-19 vaccine. The table came from immunoSEQ multiplex PCR; TCRdb's copy has only in-frame clones and leaves some out. The sample yields 15,000 to 17,000 clones, 88% seen once. Whole-study findings and limits: Rises in breadth and depth of Spike-specific TCRs came after two AZD1222 doses. The donor cohort was predominantly white British with a female majority, and clonal diversity may have been underestimated. Researchers report vaccine-associated CD4 TCRs spanning spike, with dominance at 160-218 and 743-854.

With regard to this clone: Its antigen is unknown.

This CDR3 has 17 amino acids. The sequenced sample was peripheral blood, obtained 28 days after the second AZD1222 dose. The V call is TRBV21-1, the J call TRBJ1-1; the DNA was not used to check the table's D call, TRBD1. TRBV21-1 is a listed pseudogene. This receptor was taken from an adult who received the AZD1222 COVID-19 vaccine. The CDR3 sequence: CASNTGGTGGMNTEAFF. In DNA form, the CDR3 reads TGTGCCAGCAATACGGGCGGGACAGGGGGGATGAACACTGAAGCTTTCTTT.